What follows is one TCR beta chain and its context. Its antigen is as yet unknown. These data come from a study of cytotoxic CD8 clonotypes in ibrutinib-treated CLL. Study summary: Overall, some 25 responses were partial and 2 complete; following median roughly 70 months, roughly 14 patients stayed remitted and 12 progressed. Study outcomes and limitations: An increase in clonality occurred at ibrutinib response, followed by a return toward baseline at progression.

Looked up from germline, CDR1 is LNHNV and CDR2 is YYDKDF (reference sequence). This CDR3 has 14 amino acids. Deletions cut 0 bases from V and 5 bases from J, with 10 bases between. Library input was about 2 micrograms of DNA from cryopreserved PBMCs. Clones were sequenced by immunoSEQ multiplex PCR, and TCRdb holds only the in-frame ones, with some missing. The data contain fewer than 400,000 clones, 67% of them singletons. Sequencing used PBMCs, obtained after 36 months of ibrutinib treatment. The receptor was isolated from a human donor with chronic lymphocytic leukemia. V gene TRBV15 combines with J gene TRBJ2-5, with D tentatively TRBD2 (5 bases). The CDR3 loop reads CATSRDRGLETQYF. CDR3 coding DNA: TGTGCCACCAGCAGAGACCGGGGTTTGGAGACCCAGTACTTC.